Detailed here is one T cell receptor (beta chain). The antigen is unknown. These data come from a study of cytomegalovirus exposure and HLA in healthy donors. The PCR was carried out with 60 Vbeta primers and 13 Jbeta primers. Assay: immunoSEQ multiplex PCR; the TCRdb copy retains only in-frame clones and omits some. Altogether more than 95,000 clones are present, roughly 78% being singletons, with the ten largest covering more than 3%. Regarding the study as a whole: TCR beta V- and J-gene trimming was later associated with a missense DCLRE1C variant. Earlier results showed most TCR beta V segments being productive about 87% or about 30% of the time.

This TCR came from a man under 40 in good health and CMV-seronegative. The specimen was PBMCs.

The CDR3 DNA follows: TGTGCCAGCAGCGTAGGGGAGGGGGTGGCTGGAAACACCATATATTTT. This sequence encodes CASSVGEGVAGNTIYF. V and J are TRBV9 and TRBJ1-3; maybe TRBD1 (6 bases). V was cut by 0 bases and J by 2 bases, with 12 bases left in between. The V gene's germline CDR1 is SGDLS and CDR2 YYNGEE. The CDR3 runs 16 residues.